A single sample is the source of the 10 T cell receptor beta chains below, sequenced in a study of T-cell memory formation after mild COVID-19. Via MiXCR, TCRdb re-called the 5' RACE reads, giving one row per CDR3 protein. Among roughly 350,000 distinct CDR3 sequences, around 21% were seen once, and the ten largest hold roughly an eighth. The specimen was PBMCs or a T cell subset sorted from them (not recorded which). Receptor source: an adult woman who had mild COVID-19 (a few samples of this study predate the infection). Cell type and time point are not known.

The chain has TRBV7-2 and TRBJ2-5; TRBD2 matches 7 bases. The V gene end was trimmed by 6 bases and the J gene end by 1 base; junction bases not matched to a gene: 11. This CDR3 is 16 amino acids long. Germline assignment: CDR1 SGHTA and CDR2 FQGNSA. CDR3 sequence reads: CASSSKPSGFQETQYF. The CDR3 coding sequence is TGTGCCAGCAGTTCTAAACCTAGCGGCTTCCAAGAGACCCAGTACTTC.

This clonotype was recorded many times. The rearrangement joins TRBV11-2 to TRBJ2-1; D may be TRBD1 or TRBD2 (5 bases each). The CDR3 is 15 residues long. V lost 4 bases, J lost 4 bases, and 14 bases lay in between. CDR1 and CDR2 (germline): SGHAT, FQNNGV. The CDR3 nucleotides are TGTGCCAGCAGCTGGGGGAAGGGTGGATACAATGAGCAGTTCTTC. Its translation: CASSWGKGGYNEQFF.

This chain joins TRBV7-9 and TRBJ1-1; 9 bases align to TRBD1. Losses at the gene ends were 4 bases for V and 4 bases for J; bases not matched to a gene: 10. This CDR3 is 16 amino acids long. Per the germline V gene, CDR1 is SEHNR and CDR2 is FQNEAQ (reference sequence). CDR3 DNA sequence: TGTGCCAGCAGCTCGGTGGACAGGGGTGAGGGCACTGAAGCTTTCTTT. Residues: CASSSVDRGEGTEAFF.

The chain recombines TRBV9 with TRBJ2-1, with 10 bases lining up with TRBD1. V dropped 0 bases and J dropped 7; count of bases not matched to a gene: 4. The CDR3 covers 15 residues. From germline, CDR1 is SGDLS and CDR2 YYNGEE. The DNA for the CDR3 is TGTGCCAGCAGCGTAGCGCCGGGACAGGGGAATGAGCAGTTCTTC. It yields the protein CASSVAPGQGNEQFF.

CDR3 sequence (DNA): TGTGCCAGCACCTCAGACAGCTTCTATGGCTACACCTTC. The encoded protein is CASTSDSFYGYTF. This sequence joins TRBV28 and TRBJ1-2, with TRBD1 as a possible D gene (5 bases). Per germline, CDR1 MDHEN and CDR2 SYDVKM. The CDR3 contains 13 residues. The V end was cut by 7 bases, the J end by 4 bases, with 13 bases between.

This chain joins TRBV7-2 and TRBJ2-2, with D tentatively TRBD2 (6 bases). From germline, CDR1 is SGHTA and CDR2 FQGNSA. This CDR3 region has 15 residues. The germline V and J ends were trimmed by 0 bases and 4 bases, with 9 bases remaining between them. CDR3 in amino acids: CASSLAAGGTGELFF. CDR3 in DNA: TGTGCCAGCAGCTTAGCGGCCGGGGGCACCGGGGAGCTGTTTTTT.

The V call is TRBV10-3, the J call TRBJ2-7; TRBD2 matches 10 bases. The CDR3 length is 14 residues. J lost 5 bases, V lost 4 bases, and 5 bases had no gene match. Germline V gene sequence: CDR1 ENHRY, CDR2 SYGVKD. The CDR3: CAISAAGGIDEQYF. The CDR3 DNA sequence: TGTGCCATCAGTGCAGCGGGAGGGATCGACGAGCAGTACTTC.

This clonotype was observed a handful of times. This chain's CDR3 is CASSEQLTTEAFF. DNA for the CDR3: TGTGCCAGCAGCGAGCAGTTGACCACTGAAGCTTTCTTT. V is TRBV9 and J is TRBJ1-1; D unclear. Germline loops: CDR1 SGDLS, CDR2 YYNGEE. The CDR3 is 13 residues long. Trimming took 3 bases from V and 4 from J, leaving 10 bases between them.

This clonotype was observed a handful of times. V is TRBV12-3 or TRBV12-4 and J is TRBJ2-1; 7 bases agree with TRBD1. Trimming at V came to 5 bases and at J to 2 bases, leaving 3 bases not matched to a gene. This CDR3 is 14 amino acids long. The CDR3 region is CASSRGQPYNEQFF. CDR3 coding DNA: TGTGCCAGCAGTCGGGGACAGCCCTACAATGAGCAGTTCTTC.

V is TRBV7-2 and J is TRBJ2-5; 9 bases fit TRBD2. Germline loops: CDR1 SGHTA, CDR2 FQGNSA. This CDR3 comprises 16 residues. J lost 4 bases, V lost 5 bases, and 11 bases had no gene match. The CDR3 DNA sequence: TGTGCCAGCAGCCCGGGTGGAGCGGGGGGATCAGAGACCCAGTACTTC. It is translated as CASSPGGAGGSETQYF.